Listed here is a single T cell receptor (beta chain). Its specificity is not known. This entry is derived from a study of cytomegalovirus exposure and HLA in healthy donors. Study-wide points: Researchers reported in a later analysis that common viral pathogens appeared linked to several top clusters. The majority of TCR sequences were rare, yet some public TCRs appeared in many donors.

The V end lost 8 bases, the J end lost 5 bases, and 13 bases lay between the germline ends. Germline V gene data show CDR1 as WNHNN and CDR2 as SYGVQD (reference sequence). The CDR3 has 13 residues. Primers for the PCR totalled 60 Vbeta and 13 Jbeta. TCRdb's table, derived via immunoSEQ multiplex PCR, lists solely in-frame clones and lacks some. The sample consists of approximately 170,000 clones, around 85% of them appearing once. Sequenced input: PBMCs. The J gene is TRBJ2-1, the V gene TRBV10-1; TRBD1 might be the D (6 bases). This clonotype was obtained from a male donor in good health and CMV-seronegative. This chain's CDR3 is CASGITGNNEQFF. Written as DNA, the CDR3 is TGCGCCAGCGGAATCACAGGGAACAATGAGCAGTTCTTC.